The rows below give T cell receptor beta chains drawn from one sample of a study of blood T cell repertoires in COVID-19. Profiled with immunoSEQ multiplex PCR; TCRdb holds only in-frame clones, not every one. The table has approximately 170,000 clones, roughly 85% seen once. Sequenced input: PBMCs or T cells enriched from blood (not recorded which). Receptors were obtained from a woman aged 45-65 years who had recovered from COVID-19. Each CDR3 is given with its conserved first and last residue. D genes are given only for firm matches. Some rows have no size entry. The others give once, few or many, or a class for an expanded clone.

clone size | J gene | D gene | V gene | CDR3 DNA | CDR3 protein
NA | TRBJ1-6 | TRBD1 | TRBV19 | TGTGCCAGTAGCATGGGACAGGCAAATTCACCCCTCCGCTTT | CASSMGQANSPLRF
NA | TRBJ1-1 | NA | TRBV5-6 | TGTGCCAGCAGCGGACAGAATGGTTTCACTGAAGCTTTCTTT | CASSGQNGFTEAFF
NA | TRBJ2-2 | TRBD2 | TRBV24-1 | TGTGCCACCAGTGGCCCAAGGGGAGGGGCGAACACCGGGGAGCTGTTTTTT | CATSGPRGGANTGELFF
once | TRBJ2-2 | NA | TRBV13 | TGTGCCAGCAGCTTAGAGAGGACAGTTAACACCGGGGAGCTGTTTTTT | CASSLERTVNTGELFF
NA | TRBJ2-3 | TRBD2 | TRBV5-1 | TGCGCCAGCAGCTTCCGACTAGCGCGAGATACGCAGTATTTT | CASSFRLARDTQYF
NA | TRBJ2-1 | TRBD2 | TRBV4-3 | TGCGCCAGCAGCCCGACCCCGTCTAGCGGTTTCTACAATGAGCAGTTCTTC | CASSPTPSSGFYNEQFF
once | TRBJ2-4 | TRBD1 | TRBV10-3 | TGTGCCATCAGCGATAGTGACAGGGGGGGATCAAACATTCAGTACTTC | CAISDSDRGGSNIQYF
once | TRBJ2-1 | TRBD2 | TRBV5-8 | TGTGCCAGCAGCTCGGGACCGGGAGGGGCGAGCTTACACAATGAGCAGTTCTTC | CASSSGPGGASLHNEQFF
NA | TRBJ1-2 | TRBD1 | TRBV28 | TGTGCCAGCAGCCCGACAGGGCTAAGCTATGGCTACACCTTC | CASSPTGLSYGYTF
NA | TRBJ1-1 | NA | TRBV5-1 | TGCGCCAGCAGCTTGGTCGGGGTGAACACTGAAGCTTTCTTT | CASSLVGVNTEAFF
NA | TRBJ1-3 | NA | TRBV3-1/TRBV3-2 | TGTGCCAGCAGCCAAGATGGACACTTCTCTGGAAACACCATATATTTT | CASSQDGHFSGNTIYF
NA | TRBJ1-5 | NA | TRBV6-6 | TGTGCCAGCACTAAAGGGGGAATTGGCAATCAGCCCCAGCATTTT | CASTKGGIGNQPQHF
NA | TRBJ2-1 | TRBD1 | TRBV18 | TGTGCCAGCTCACCATTGGACAGGGAAAGTCCGCAGTTCTTC | CASSPLDRESPQFF
NA | TRBJ2-1 | TRBD2 | TRBV11-3 | TGTGCCAGCAGCTTATATACTAGCGGGAGAAAGTACAATGAGCAGTTCTTC | CASSLYTSGRKYNEQFF
NA | TRBJ1-4 | TRBD1 | TRBV4-1 | TGCGCCAGCAGCCAAGTGGCAGGGGGAAATGGGCTGTTTTTT | CASSQVAGGNGLFF
once | TRBJ2-3 | TRBD2 | TRBV19 | TGTGCCAGTACCGATTATGGGACTAGCGGCCCAGATACGCAGTATTTT | CASTDYGTSGPDTQYF
NA | TRBJ2-1 | TRBD1 | TRBV27 | TGTGCCAGCAGTTTATCGGGGATCTCTCGGACAGGGGGCTCCTACAATGAGCAGTTCTTC | CASSLSGISRTGGSYNEQFF
NA | TRBJ2-6 | NA | TRBV6-5 | TGTGCCTCGGACAGTTATTCCTCTGGGGCCAACGTCCTGACTTTC | CASDSYSSGANVLTF
once | TRBJ2-1 | NA | TRBV5-8 | TGTGCCAGCAGCTTGGCCGGAGGGGCCTACAATGAGCAGTTCTTC | CASSLAGGAYNEQFF
NA | TRBJ1-4 | NA | TRBV19 | TGTGCCAGTAGCCCGGCGGACGGGGATAATGAAAAACTGTTTTTT | CASSPADGDNEKLFF
NA | TRBJ2-1 | TRBD2 | TRBV6-2/TRBV6-3 | TGTGCCAGCAGTATAATTTCGAGGCGGGAGATTGGTAGGAATGAGCAGTTCTTC | CASSIISRREIGRNEQFF
NA | TRBJ2-4 | TRBD2 | TRBV19 | TGTGCCAGTAGTACCCCCGGGTCGGGAGGTGGAAACATTCAGTACTTC | CASSTPGSGGGNIQYF
NA | TRBJ1-1 | NA | TRBV7-3 | TGTGCCAGCAGCGCAGGGATGAACACTGAAGCTTTCTTT | CASSAGMNTEAFF
NA | TRBJ2-1 | NA | TRBV6-1 | TGTGCCAGCAGTGGAGTGGGGGCGCCACCTTACAATGAGCAGTTCTTC | CASSGVGAPPYNEQFF
NA | TRBJ1-1 | NA | TRBV30 | TGTGCCTGGAGTCCCCGGGATCAAGCTTTCTTT | CAWSPRDQAFF
NA | TRBJ2-3 | NA | TRBV19 | TGTGCCAGCTCAATCGCGGGACTGGGGGATACGCAGTATTTT | CASSIAGLGDTQYF
few | TRBJ2-1 | TRBD2 | TRBV11-3 | TGTGCCAGCAGCTTACAGCGGGGGGTCTTGAGGGAGCAGTTCTTC | CASSLQRGVLREQFF
once | TRBJ1-2 | NA | TRBV6-1 | TGTGCCAGCAGTGAACTGAGGAAGAACTATGGCTACACCTTC | CASSELRKNYGYTF
many | TRBJ2-3 | TRBD2 | TRBV6-2/TRBV6-3 | TGTGCCAGCAGTACCGGGACTAGCGACACAGATACGCAGTATTTT | CASSTGTSDTDTQYF
NA | TRBJ1-1 | NA | TRBV19 | TGTGCCAGTAGCGGTGGCAGGGCTCAACGAGCTTTCTTT | CASSGGRAQRAFF
NA | TRBJ1-4 | TRBD1 | TRBV27 | TGTGCCAGCAGTCCAACACCCGGGACAGGGCGTGAAAAACTGTTTTTT | CASSPTPGTGREKLFF
NA | TRBJ1-3 | NA | TRBV5-6 | TGTGCCAGCAGCTTGGTGGGAGGCTCTGGAAACACCATATATTTT | CASSLVGGSGNTIYF
NA | TRBJ1-5 | NA | TRBV5-8 | TGTGCCAGCAGCCCCAGGGGCGGCTATCAGCCCCAGCATTTT | CASSPRGGYQPQHF
NA | TRBJ2-5 | NA | TRBV5-1 | TGCGCCAGCAGCTTGGCCGTGGGAGCCCAAGAGACCCAGTACTTC | CASSLAVGAQETQYF
NA | TRBJ1-2 | NA | TRBV19 | TGTGCCAGTAGTATAGTCACAGGCGCTAACTATGGCTACACCTTC | CASSIVTGANYGYTF
NA | TRBJ2-3 | TRBD2 | TRBV7-3 | TGTGCCAGCAGCTTCACTAGCGGGGGGGATACGCAGTATTTT | CASSFTSGGDTQYF
NA | TRBJ2-3 | TRBD2 | TRBV20-1 | TGCAGTGCTAGTCGCGGACTAGCGGGGGACCGTAGGTATTTT | CSASRGLAGDRRYF
NA | TRBJ1-2 | NA | TRBV5-1 | TGCGCCAGCAGCTCCACGGGAGAAGGCGGCTACACCTTC | CASSSTGEGGYTF
NA | TRBJ1-2 | TRBD1 | TRBV6-5 | TGTGCCAGCAGTAAAAGACAGGGACCAAACTATGGCTACACCTTC | CASSKRQGPNYGYTF
few | TRBJ1-2 | NA | TRBV5-5 | TGTGCCAGCAGCTTGGAGAGATATGGCTACACCTTC | CASSLERYGYTF
NA | TRBJ2-3 | TRBD2 | TRBV5-1 | TGCGCCAGCAGCTCACTATCGGGGCTAGCGGGAGTATCAGATACGCAGTATTTT | CASSSLSGLAGVSDTQYF
NA | TRBJ1-2 | NA | TRBV28 | TGTGCCAGCAGTTTACGACAACTCCTGGGCTACACCTTC | CASSLRQLLGYTF
NA | TRBJ1-1 | TRBD1 | TRBV4-3 | TGCGCCAGCAGCCAACAGGACAGGATCTTTAGCGAAGCTTTCTTT | CASSQQDRIFSEAFF
NA | TRBJ1-2 | TRBD1 | TRBV30 | TGTGCCTGGAGTGCGGCACAAGGGGGCGGCTACACCTTC | CAWSAAQGGGYTF
NA | TRBJ1-1 | TRBD1 | TRBV29-1 | TGCAGCGTATACGGACAGGGAAACACTGAAGCTTTCTTT | CSVYGQGNTEAFF
NA | TRBJ1-1 | NA | TRBV28 | TGTGCCAGCAGTTTATACGCCGCGCCGAACACTGAAGCTTTCTTT | CASSLYAAPNTEAFF
NA | TRBJ1-5 | TRBD1 | TRBV7-9 | TGTGCCAGCAGCCCCAGGGGGGTTGGTAATCAGCCCCAGCATTTT | CASSPRGVGNQPQHF
NA | TRBJ1-2 | NA | TRBV29-1 | TGCAGCGCTGTGACTCATTCTAACTATGGCTACACCTTC | CSAVTHSNYGYTF
NA | TRBJ1-1 | TRBD1 | TRBV6-2/TRBV6-3 | TGTGCCAGCAGTTACGGGGACAGGCTTAACACTGAAGCTTTCTTT | CASSYGDRLNTEAFF
NA | TRBJ1-2 | NA | TRBV7-8 | TGTGCCAGCAGGGCCGGGGGTAACTATGGCTACACCTTC | CASRAGGNYGYTF
NA | TRBJ1-1 | TRBD1 | TRBV29-1 | TGCAGCGTTGACTCCAGCCGGCAGGGGGAGGACACTGAAGCTTTCTTT | CSVDSSRQGEDTEAFF
NA | TRBJ1-6 | NA | TRBV19 | TGTGCCAGTAGTAAATCTTTAGCCCTACGGGGGACCTATAATTCACCCCTCCACTTT | CASSKSLALRGTYNSPLHF
once | TRBJ2-6 | TRBD2 | TRBV13 | TGTGCCAGCAGCTTATACGGGAGGACTGGGGCCAACGTCCTGACTTTC | CASSLYGRTGANVLTF
NA | TRBJ2-2 | TRBD2 | TRBV12-5 | TGTGCTAGTGGTTTGGTGCTGACTAGCGGGATGGGCGGGGAGCTGTTTTTT | CASGLVLTSGMGGELFF